This T cell receptor (beta chain) stems from a study of cytomegalovirus exposure and HLA in healthy donors. The CDR3 is made up of 14 amino acids. With V trimmed by 7 bases and J by 3 bases, 7 bases remained unmatched. Germline V gene lookup returns CDR1 MNHEY and CDR2 SMNVEV (reference sequence). This clone turned up a few times. Data came from immunoSEQ multiplex PCR; TCRdb stores just in-frame clones and leaves some out. The table lists some 140,000 clones, just over 85% of them singletons, with about 1.9% in the top ten. J is TRBJ2-7 and V is TRBV27; TRBD1 matches at 9 bases. Material for sequencing was PBMCs. The source is a human donor in good health. DNA of the CDR3: TGTGCCAGCACCATGGGACAGGGCATCTACGAGCAGTACTTC. It specifies CASTMGQGIYEQYF.